These 12 T cell receptor beta chains were all obtained from the same sample, sequenced in a study of cytomegalovirus exposure and HLA in healthy donors. The PCR employed 60 Vbeta primers together with 13 Jbeta primers. The protocol was immunoSEQ multiplex PCR, while the TCRdb copy is restricted to in-frame clones and leaves out a portion. The top ten clones hold about 3% of a sample with 65,000 to 90,000 clones, roughly three quarters of them seen once. Sequenced: PBMCs. Receptors originate from a man between 35 and 55 years old in good health and CMV-seronegative.

The chain combines TRBV10-3 with TRBJ1-3; TRBD1 agrees at 8 bases. With V trimmed by 8 bases and J by 7 bases, 7 bases remained unmatched. The CDR3 consists of 13 residues. Germline values: CDR1 ENHRY, CDR2 SYGVKD. The CDR3 DNA is TGTGCCATCGGACAGGGTGGGGGCAACACCATATATTTT. It specifies CAIGQGGGNTIYF.

This CDR3 reads CAISQGFHEQYF. As DNA, the CDR3 is TGTGCCATCAGTCAGGGCTTCCACGAGCAGTACTTC. V usage is TRBV10-3 and J usage is TRBJ2-5, with TRBD1 as a possible D gene (5 bases). The J call is doubtful: the DNA matches TRBJ2-7 better. CDR3 length: 12 residues. Germline CDR1 ENHRY, CDR2 SYGVKD.

The chain uses TRBV11-1 and TRBJ2-7, with 10 bases fitting TRBD1. Germline V CDR1 and CDR2: SGHAT, FQDESV (reference sequence). The trim removed 5 bases at V and 0 bases at J, leaving 7 bases unmatched. CDR3 length equals 16 residues. CDR3 region: CASSATGQGRSYEQYF. CDR3 in DNA: TGTGCCAGCAGCGCGACGGGACAGGGGCGCTCCTACGAGCAGTACTTC.

The chain carries TRBV2 and TRBJ1-1, with TRBD1 matching 8 bases. In germline, CDR1 is SNHLY, CDR2 FYNNEI. Losses at the gene ends were 5 bases for V and 4 bases for J; bases not matched to a gene: 3. The CDR3 runs to 13 residues. Here the CDR3 DNA reads TGTGCCAGCAGTCGACAGGGGACCACTGAAGCTTTCTTT. Protein: CASSRQGTTEAFF.

The chain combines TRBV6-1 with TRBJ1-5, with 7 bases matching TRBD1. With V trimmed by 0 bases and J by 6 bases, 5 bases remained unmatched. CDR1 and CDR2 from the germline V gene are MNHNS and SASEGT. The CDR3 has 15 amino acids. CDR3 nucleotide sequence: TGTGCCAGCAGTGAAGCCCCAGGGGGACGTCAGCCCCAGCATTTT. Translated: CASSEAPGGRQPQHF.

Remarks on this clone: An end of the junction does not agree with germline; a read error may underlie this. V usage is TRBV9 and J usage is TRBJ1-2; 8 positions match TRBD1. The CDR3 runs 14 residues. CDR1 is SGDLS, CDR2 YYNGEE, per germline. The CDR3 region has the DNA TGTGCCAGCAGCCCTCGGATCGGGAGTGACAGGGGAGGCTTC. This encodes CASSPRIGSDRGGF.

The chain recombines TRBV9 with TRBJ2-7; TRBD1 is a possible D gene (5 bases). In germline, CDR1 is SGDLS, CDR2 YYNGEE. This CDR3 is built from 15 residues. The ends were cut back, 1 base at V and 3 bases at J, with 14 bases in the middle. CDR3 in amino acids: CASSVNGASYYEQYF. The CDR3 bases are TGTGCCAGCAGCGTAAATGGGGCTTCCTACTACGAGCAGTACTTC.

The chain joins TRBV25-1 to TRBJ1-4; no reliable D call. Germline V gives CDR1 MGHDK, CDR2 SYGVNS. This CDR3 spans 13 amino acids. Trimming took off 2 bases at V and 3 bases at J, with 4 bases between the two ends. The CDR3 DNA reads TGTGCCAGCAGTGAAGGAGCTAATGAAAAACTGTTTTTT. Translating gives CASSEGANEKLFF.

The chain is built from TRBV14 and TRBJ2-2; 8 positions agree with TRBD2. V shed 4 bases, J shed 1 base, and the junction held 2 bases outside the gene matches. The CDR3 is 15 amino acids. Germline values: CDR1 SGHDN, CDR2 FVKESK. In DNA form, the CDR3 reads TGTGCCAGCAGCCGAAGCGGGGGGAACACCGGGGAGCTGTTTTTT. Translation gives CASSRSGGNTGELFF.

The chain links TRBV9 to TRBJ1-2, with 9 positions matching TRBD1. Trimming at V came to 3 bases and at J to 5 bases, leaving 5 bases not matched to a gene. The CDR3 runs to 14 residues. Per the germline V gene, CDR1 is SGDLS and CDR2 is YYNGEE. The chain's CDR3 is CASSATGGWYGYTF. In nucleotides, the CDR3 is TGTGCCAGCAGCGCAACAGGGGGCTGGTATGGCTACACCTTC.

The DNA of the CDR3 is TGTGCCAGCAGCGTAGCTGGACACAAGAACACTGAAGCTTTCTTT. It codes for CASSVAGHKNTEAFF. The V and J genes are TRBV9 and TRBJ1-1; weak D call: TRBD1 (5 bases). The CDR3 has 15 amino acids. Trimming took off 0 bases at V and 1 base at J, with 10 bases between the two ends. Germline CDR1 is SGDLS and CDR2 is YYNGEE.

This chain links TRBV2 with TRBJ2-1, with 8 bases lining up with TRBD1. CDR3 size: 16 residues. CDR1 SNHLY and CDR2 FYNNEI come from the germline V gene. V was clipped by 4 bases and J by 2 bases; unmatched bases: 7. The CDR3 bases are TGTGCCAGCAGTGGACTGGGACAGGTCACCTACAATGAGCAGTTCTTC. It codes for CASSGLGQVTYNEQFF.